Listed below are T cell receptor beta chains from one sample, sequenced in a study of tumor-infiltrating lymphocytes in primary liver carcinoma. TCRdb called the multiplex PCR reads again in MiXCR, with one record for every CDR3 protein. The repertoire includes 44,000 or so distinct CDR3 sequences, less than 85% of them detected once, and less than 35% sits in the top ten. Sequencing was done on a sample of liver tumor tissue from sampling region 5. These receptors all stem from a man aged 40-49 years with primary liver carcinoma and hepatitis B virus infection. Both conserved end residues are part of each CDR3. Fields, in order: clone size, D gene, J gene, V gene, CDR3 protein, CDR3 DNA. The D gene is left open where the match is weak. Size tells how often a clone was seen (once, few, many) or the class of an expanded clone, and some rows leave it out.

few NA TRBJ2-1 TRBV6-5 CASSETGNDEQFF TGTGCCAGCAGCGAGACAGGCAACGATGAGCAGTTCTTC
NA TRBD2 TRBJ2-1 TRBV5-1 CASNETSGTVYEQFF TGCGCCAGCAACGAGACTAGCGGGACTGTGTATGAGCAGTTCTTC
NA NA TRBJ1-2 TRBV12-3/TRBV12-4 CASSLVGCGHGYTF TGTGCCAGCAGTTTAGTAGGGTGCGGCCATGGTTACACCTTC
NA NA TRBJ2-7 TRBV4-1 CASSQDLGVKYEQYF TGTGCTAGCAGCCAAGATTTAGGAGTTAAATACGAGCAGTACTTC
NA NA TRBJ2-1 TRBV12-3/TRBV12-4 CASILQGCNEQFF TGTGCCAGCATACTCCAAGGGTGCAATGAGCAGTTCTTC
NA NA TRBJ2-3 TRBV29-1 CSVPRINGTTDTHYF TGCAGCGTTCCTCGAATTAACGGTACTACAGATACGCACTATTTT
NA NA TRBJ2-7 TRBV11-2 CASSLVSLFQEEQYF TGTGCCAGCAGCTTGGTATCTTTGTTTCAGGAGGAGCAATACTTC
NA NA TRBJ1-5 TRBV2 CASSEDESQPQHF TGTGCCAGCAGTGAGGATGAGAGTCAGCCCCAGCATTTT
NA TRBD1 TRBJ2-7 TRBV29-1 CSVPTGADYEQYF TGCAGCGTCCCGACAGGGGCCGACTACGAGCAGTACTTC
NA TRBD2 TRBJ2-1 TRBV28 CASSSLNGRAGLRGSRSYNELFF TGTGCCAGCAGTTCCCTCAACGGGAGGGCCGGTTTGCGGGGGAGTAGATCCTACAATGAGCTGTTCTTC
NA NA TRBJ2-7 TRBV7-2 CASSYGQRAYEQYF TGTGCCAGCAGCTACGGACAGAGGGCTTACGAGCAGTACTTC
many TRBD1 TRBJ1-2 TRBV29-1 CSVRAGTGNYGYTF TGCAGCGTGCGAGCCGGGACAGGGAACTATGGCTACACCTTC
NA NA TRBJ2-1 TRBV24-1 CATSDRSNNEQFF TGTGCCACCAGCGACAGGAGCAACAATGAGCAGTTCTTC
NA TRBD2 TRBJ2-3 TRBV12-3/TRBV12-4 CASSQDGYSSGRSPYTQYF TGTGCCAGCAGTCAGGACGGATACTCCAGCGGGAGGTCCCCATATACGCAGTACTTT
NA NA TRBJ1-2 TRBV20-1 CSASTWRAARPLGYTF TGCAGTGCTAGTACGTGGCGGGCCGCCCGTCCCCTCGGCTACACCTTC
many TRBD2 TRBJ2-3 TRBV10-1 CASSPASGGTDTQYF TGCGCCAGCTCTCCAGCTAGCGGGGGCACAGATACGCAGTATTTT
many NA TRBJ2-7 TRBV4-2 CASSQEGSTYEQYF TGTGCCAGCAGCCAAGAAGGGAGCACCTACGAGCAGTACTTC
NA TRBD2 TRBJ2-2 TRBV11-3 CVSSPGLAGYTGELFF TGTGTCAGCAGCCCCGGACTAGCGGGCTACACCGGGGAGCTGTTTTTT
NA NA TRBJ2-7 TRBV6-5 CASSCGDRSSYEQYF TGTGCCAGCAGTTGCGGGGATAGGAGCTCCTACGAGCAGTACTTC
NA NA TRBJ2-3 TRBV6-1 CASSGTTDTKYF TGTGCTAGCAGTGGCACCACAGATACGAAGTATTTT
NA NA TRBJ2-5 TRBV11-2 CASKRQVKKTQYF TGTGCCAGCAAGCGACAGGTCAAAAAGACCCAATACTTC
NA TRBD1 TRBJ2-6 TRBV6-5 CASRLWTGMKGGANVLTF TGTGCCAGCCGCCTTTGGACAGGGATGAAAGGTGGGGCCAACGTCCTGACTTTC
NA NA TRBJ2-1 TRBV29-1 CSGLPGQWVDEQFF TGCAGCGGATTGCCGGGACAATGGGTGGACGAGCAGTTCTTC
NA NA TRBJ2-2 TRBV6-4 CTSSDSGIGGEAGELFF TGTACCAGCAGTGACTCCGGGATAGGGGGAGAGGCCGGGGAGCTGTTTTTT
NA NA TRBJ2-7 TRBV4-1 CASIPGLSSYEQYF TGCGCCAGCATACCGGGGTTGAGCTCCTACGAGCAGTACTTC
NA NA TRBJ2-2 TRBV6-5 CASTGSYWDGELFF TGTGCCAGCACAGGGTCGTACTGGGACGGGGAGCTATTTTTT
NA TRBD2 TRBJ2-7 TRBV10-3 CVITIGASGTYEQYF TGTGTCATCACTATTGGGGCTAGCGGTACCTACGAGCAGTACTTC
NA TRBD1 TRBJ2-7 TRBV6-1 CASSGGTATEYEQYF TGTGCCAGCAGTGGAGGGACAGCGACGGAATACGAGCAGTACTTC
NA NA TRBJ1-1 TRBV12-3/TRBV12-4 CASGLNSLTEAFF TGCGCCAGCGGTTTAAATTCTCTCACTGAAGCTTTCTTT
few NA TRBJ2-4 TRBV11-2 CASNLGKLAELAKNIQYF TGTGCCAGCAACTTAGGAAAACTTGCGGAGCTAGCCAAAAACATTCAGTACTTC
NA TRBD1 TRBJ2-7 TRBV5-6 CASSSLRQGAYEQYF TGTGCCAGCAGCTCACTGCGACAGGGGGCCTACGAGCAGTACTTC
many NA TRBJ1-1 TRBV6-5 CASTPHRLGKGLNTEAFF TGTGCCAGCACCCCACACAGGTTGGGGAAGGGGCTGAACACTGAAGCTTTCTTT
NA NA TRBJ2-6 TRBV29-1 CSVEGGPEANVLTF TGCAGCGTTGAAGGTGGGCCTGAGGCTAACGTCCTGACTTTC
NA TRBD1 TRBJ2-2 TRBV12-3/TRBV12-4 CASSDRGSTGELFF TGTGCCAGTAGTGACAGGGGGAGCACCGGGGAGCTGTTTTTT
NA NA TRBJ2-7 TRBV11-2 CASSLSMGVPYEQYF TGTGCCAGCAGCCTATCTATGGGAGTACCCTACGAGCAGTACTTC
NA NA TRBJ2-7 TRBV11-2 CASSAGGNEQYF TGTGCCAGTAGCGCTGGAGGGAACGAGCAATACTTC
NA NA TRBJ2-3 TRBV29-1 CSASPLPAESTDTQYF TGCAGCGCCAGCCCGCTACCGGCTGAGTCCACAGATACGCAGTATTTT
NA TRBD1 TRBJ1-5 TRBV12-3/TRBV12-4 CASSFHWTGLNRPQHF TGTGCCAGCAGTTTCCATTGGACAGGCCTCAATCGGCCCCAGCATTTT
many TRBD2 TRBJ2-3 TRBV25-1 CASPRTSRSTDTQYF TGTGCCAGCCCCCGGACTAGCCGAAGCACAGATACGCAGTATTTT
NA TRBD2 TRBJ2-1 TRBV6-6 CASSYSAIAGRADNEQFF TGTGCCAGCAGTTACTCAGCTATAGCGGGAAGGGCCGACAATGAGCAGTTCTTC
many NA TRBJ2-2 TRBV4-1 CASSQSMDGELFF TGCGCCAGCAGCCAAAGTATGGACGGGGAGCTGTTTTTT
NA TRBD1 TRBJ2-6 TRBV6-5 CAGSLWTGMKAGANVLTF TGTGCTGGTAGTCTTTGGACAGGGATGAAAGCTGGGGCCAACGTCCTGACTTTC
NA TRBD1 TRBJ1-5 TRBV28 CASSRTGGLGDQPQHF TGTGCTAGCAGTCGGACAGGGGGCTTGGGGGATCAGCCCCAGCATTTT
NA TRBD1 TRBJ2-6 TRBV6-1 CANTLGQDRSGANVLTF TGTGCTAACACCCTGGGACAGGACCGCTCTGGGGCCAACGTACTGACTTTC
few TRBD1 TRBJ1-1 TRBV11-3 CVSSLAGGTEAFF TGTGTCAGCAGTTTAGCAGGGGGGACTGAAGCCTTCTTT
NA NA TRBJ1-4 TRBV5-4 CASSPLPGNKKLFF TGTGCCAGCAGCCCTCTTCCCGGGAATAAAAAACTGTTTTTT
NA NA TRBJ2-7 TRBV11-2 CACSLARGRRYEQYF TGTGCCTGCAGCTTAGCCCGGGGGAGAAGATACGAGCAGTACTTC
NA TRBD2 TRBJ2-1 TRBV5-6 CANASRAGEYNEQFF TGTGCCAACGCCTCGAGGGCGGGGGAGTACAATGAGCAGTTCTTC
NA TRBD2 TRBJ2-7 TRBV4-2 CANSGLAGVYKSYEQYF TGTGCCAATAGTGGATTAGCGGGAGTTTATAAGTCCTACGAGCAGTACTTC
NA NA TRBJ1-5 TRBV6-2/TRBV6-3 CASIMGQPQHF TGCGCCAGCATCATGGGACAGCCCCAGCATTTT